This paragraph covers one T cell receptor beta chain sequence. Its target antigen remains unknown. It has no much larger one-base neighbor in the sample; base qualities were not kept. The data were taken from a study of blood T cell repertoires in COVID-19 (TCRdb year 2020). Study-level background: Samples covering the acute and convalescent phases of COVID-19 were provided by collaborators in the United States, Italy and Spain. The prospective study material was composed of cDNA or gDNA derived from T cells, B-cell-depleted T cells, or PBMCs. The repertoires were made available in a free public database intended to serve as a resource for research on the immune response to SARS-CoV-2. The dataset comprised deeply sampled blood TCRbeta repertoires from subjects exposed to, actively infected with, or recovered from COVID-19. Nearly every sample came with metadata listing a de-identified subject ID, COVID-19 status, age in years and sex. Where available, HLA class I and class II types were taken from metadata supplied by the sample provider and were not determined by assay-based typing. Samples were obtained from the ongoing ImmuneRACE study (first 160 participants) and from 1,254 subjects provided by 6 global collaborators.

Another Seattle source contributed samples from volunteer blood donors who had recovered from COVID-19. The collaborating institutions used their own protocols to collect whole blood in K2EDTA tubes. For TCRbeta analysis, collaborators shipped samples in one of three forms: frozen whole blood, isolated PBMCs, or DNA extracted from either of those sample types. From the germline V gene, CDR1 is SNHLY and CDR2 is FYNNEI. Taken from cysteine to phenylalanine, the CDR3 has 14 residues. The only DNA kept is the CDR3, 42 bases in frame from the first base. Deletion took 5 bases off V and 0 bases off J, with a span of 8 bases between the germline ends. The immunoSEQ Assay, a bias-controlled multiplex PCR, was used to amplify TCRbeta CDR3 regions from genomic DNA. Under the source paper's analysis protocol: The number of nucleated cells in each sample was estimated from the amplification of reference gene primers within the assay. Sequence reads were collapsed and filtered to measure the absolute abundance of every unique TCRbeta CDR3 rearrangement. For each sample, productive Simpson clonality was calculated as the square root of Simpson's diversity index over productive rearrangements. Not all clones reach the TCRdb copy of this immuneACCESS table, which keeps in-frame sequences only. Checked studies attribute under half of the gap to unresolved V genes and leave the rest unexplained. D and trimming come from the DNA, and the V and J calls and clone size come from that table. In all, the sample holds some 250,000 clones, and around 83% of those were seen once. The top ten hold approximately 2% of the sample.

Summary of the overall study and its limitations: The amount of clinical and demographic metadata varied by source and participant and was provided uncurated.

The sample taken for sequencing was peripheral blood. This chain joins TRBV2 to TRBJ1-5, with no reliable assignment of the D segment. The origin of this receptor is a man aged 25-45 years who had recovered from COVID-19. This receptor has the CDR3 CASSSPYSNQPQHF. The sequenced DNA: TGTGCCAGCAGTAGCCCATATAGCAATCAGCCCCAGCATTTT.